The 18 T cell receptor beta chains given below trace back to one sample, sequenced in a study of control samples from healthy donors and cancer patients. Using immunoSEQ multiplex PCR, the repertoire was profiled, and TCRdb retains in-frame clones only, with some absent. The sample holds about 220,000 clones, 85% to 95% seen once. Sequencing input: blood. Receptor source: a man aged 50 to 60 in good health.

This clone was picked up a small number of times. V and J are TRBV14 and TRBJ1-6, with D hard to call. This CDR3 comprises 13 residues. Deletions cut 8 bases from V and 6 bases from J, with 11 bases between. The germline CDR1 and CDR2 sequences are SGHDN and FVKESK. CDR3 sequence: CASAPLLNSPLHF. In DNA, the CDR3 is TGTGCCAGCGCCCCCCTTCTTAATTCACCCCTCCACTTT.

V usage is TRBV5-1 and J usage is TRBJ1-4; D perhaps matches TRBD1 (6 bases). The CDR3 covers 18 residues. Germline V gene data show CDR1 as SGHRS and CDR2 as YFSETQ. Between the trimmed V and J ends, which lost 5 bases and 0 bases, there was a span of 20 bases. CDR3 in DNA: TGCGCCAGCAGTTCGACCGGGACACCCCATGCAACTAATGAAAAACTGTTTTTT. Amino acids: CASSSTGTPHATNEKLFF.

V is TRBV5-1 and J is TRBJ2-1; D perhaps matches TRBD2 (5 bases). Germline V gene sequence: CDR1 SGHRS, CDR2 YFSETQ. This CDR3 has 14 amino acids. Trimming removed 6 bases at V and 1 base at J, with 11 bases between. In DNA, the CDR3 is TGCGCCAGCAAGATACTAGGGTCCTACAATGAGCAGTTCTTC. Its protein product is CASKILGSYNEQFF.

This clone was seen just once. This rearrangement joins TRBV2 to TRBJ1-1; no reliable D call. The germline V and J ends were trimmed by 0 bases and 5 bases, with 10 bases remaining between them. Germline V gives CDR1 SNHLY, CDR2 FYNNEI. There are 14 residues in the CDR3. CDR3 DNA: TGTGCCAGCAGTGAAGCCTTGGGTCGGACTGAAGCTTTCTTT. It encodes CASSEALGRTEAFF.

V and J are TRBV4-1 and TRBJ1-2; TRBD1 aligns across 10 bases. After removal of 3 bases from V and 7 bases from J, the junction contained 8 bases not matched to a gene. CDR1 is MGHRA and CDR2 is YSYEKL in the germline V gene. This CDR3 is built from 15 residues. Here the CDR3 DNA reads TGCGCCAGCAGCCAGATAGGGACAGGGGAATCTGGCTACACCTTC. Translation: CASSQIGTGESGYTF.

Concerning this clone itself: Other DNA sequences in this sample translate to the same CDR3. This sequence joins TRBV5-1 and TRBJ2-2; tentatively, D is TRBD1 or TRBD2 (6 bases each). This CDR3 has 14 residues. CDR1 SGHRS and CDR2 YFSETQ come from the germline V gene. V was shortened by 4 bases and J by 4 bases, with 11 bases between the two germline ends. The CDR3 DNA reads as TGCGCCAGCAGCCTAGGGGGGCCCACCGGGGAGCTGTTTTTT. Residues: CASSLGGPTGELFF.

The rearrangement joins TRBV7-9 to TRBJ1-6; 11 bases are shared with TRBD1. The CDR3 covers 15 residues. V lost 5 bases and J lost 10; bases outside the gene matches: 7. Per germline, CDR1 SEHNR and CDR2 FQNEAQ (reference sequence). CDR3 amino acids: CASSTDRGRGSPLHF. The CDR3 coding sequence is TGTGCCAGCAGCACGGACAGGGGGCGCGGATCACCCCTCCACTTT.

This rearrangement joins TRBV3-1 (or the pseudogene TRBV3-2) to TRBJ1-1; 7 nucleotides line up with TRBD1. Germline CDR1 is LGHDT and CDR2 is YNNKEL (reference sequence). There are 14 residues in the CDR3. V trimming: 4 bases; J trimming: 4 bases; junction bases outside the gene matches: 6. The CDR3 sequence is CASSRDRVGTEAFF. CDR3 nucleotide sequence: TGTGCCAGCAGCCGAGACAGGGTTGGCACTGAAGCTTTCTTT.

The chain is built from TRBV7-2 and TRBJ2-3; D might be TRBD1 (5 bases). CDR3 length equals 15 residues. V gave up 1 base and J gave up 5 bases, with 13 bases separating them. The germline gives CDR1 SGHTA, CDR2 FQGNSA. As DNA, the CDR3 is TGTGCCAGCAGCTTAGGGGGCTACAAAGAAGATACGCAGTATTTT. Its translation: CASSLGGYKEDTQYF.

CDR3: CASSSHRGSQPQHF. The DNA of the CDR3 is TGTGCCAGCAGTTCCCACAGGGGTAGTCAGCCCCAGCATTTT. The chain links TRBV27 to TRBJ1-5; 7 nucleotides match TRBD1. The CDR3 has 14 residues. In germline, CDR1 is MNHEY, CDR2 SMNVEV (reference sequence). V was pared by 4 bases and J by 6 bases, with 6 bases of the junction left unmatched.

V is TRBV7-9 and J is TRBJ1-3; possibly TRBD1 for D (5 bases). The CDR3 runs 16 residues. V lost 2 bases and J 4 bases, leaving 15 bases between the germline ends. CDR1 is SEHNR and CDR2 is FQNEAQ in the germline V gene (reference sequence). CDR3 in DNA: TGTGCCAGCAGCTTAATGGCAACCCGGGACGGAAACACCATATATTTT. This translates into CASSLMATRDGNTIYF.

The chain is built from TRBV6-5 and TRBJ2-7; a weak D match, TRBD1 (6 bases). This CDR3 has 13 residues. The ends were cut back, 11 bases at V and 2 bases at J, with 16 bases in the middle. Germline assignment: CDR1 MNHEY and CDR2 SVGAGI. CDR3: CARNRESTYEQYV. The CDR3 DNA sequence: TGTGCCCGCAACAGGGAAAGCACCTACGAGCAGTACGTC.

This clone was detected once. CDR3 sequence reads: CASSGGVNTNYGYTF. The DNA for the CDR3 is TGTGCCAGCAGTGGCGGAGTGAATACGAACTATGGCTACACCTTC. The chain uses TRBV28 and TRBJ1-2; D uncertain. The CDR3 has 15 residues. CDR1 is MDHEN, CDR2 SYDVKM, per germline. With 5 bases removed from V and 2 bases from J, the gap between germline ends came to 15 bases.

V is TRBV19 and J is TRBJ1-1, with a tentative D call TRBD1 (6 bases). The CDR3 has 16 amino acids. Deletions cut 1 base from V and 4 bases from J, with 16 bases between. Germline values: CDR1 LNHDA, CDR2 SQIVND (reference sequence). CDR3 in amino acids: CASSIGARGPSTEAFF. CDR3 nucleotide sequence: TGTGCCAGTAGTATAGGGGCCAGGGGTCCCAGCACTGAAGCTTTCTTT.

This clone has more than one count but fewer than ten. The rearrangement joins TRBV24-1 to TRBJ2-2; 7 bases map to TRBD1. V was clipped by 4 bases and J by 3 bases; unmatched bases: 4. Per germline, CDR1 KGHDR and CDR2 SFDVKD. The CDR3 extends over 15 amino acids. The CDR3 sequence: CATSELDRDTGELFF. The CDR3 DNA reads TGTGCCACCAGTGAATTAGACAGGGACACCGGGGAGCTGTTTTTT.

The J gene is TRBJ1-5, the V gene TRBV6-5, with D uncertain. The CDR3 contains 13 residues. In germline, CDR1 is MNHEY, CDR2 SVGAGI. V was pared by 2 bases and J by 7 bases, with 9 bases between. Here the CDR3 reads CASSYRKEQPQHF. The CDR3 nucleotides are TGTGCCAGCAGTTACCGAAAGGAGCAGCCCCAGCATTTT.

V usage is TRBV28 and J usage is TRBJ1-5, with D tentatively TRBD1 (5 bases). From germline, CDR1 is MDHEN and CDR2 SYDVKM. This CDR3 contains 13 residues. V dropped 6 bases and J dropped 7 bases, with 13 bases sitting between them. The CDR3 region is CASRPQGTQPQHF. The DNA of the CDR3 is TGTGCCAGCAGACCCCAGGGTACCCAGCCCCAGCATTTT. Filled out from reference TRBV28 and TRBJ1-5, the complete variable domain reads DVKVTQSSRYLVKRTGEKVFLECVQDMDHENMFWYRQDPGLGLRLIYFSYDVKMKEKGDIPEGYSVSREKKERFSLILESASTNQTSMYLCASRPQGTQPQHFGDGTRLSIL.

This clone was seen only once. V and J are TRBV11-2 and TRBJ2-3; TRBD2 might be the D (6 bases). The V and J ends lost 1 base and 4 bases respectively, with 12 bases between them. CDR1 is SGHAT and CDR2 is FQNNGV in the germline V gene. This CDR3 region has 15 residues. The CDR3 coding sequence is TGTGCCAGCAGCTTAGTGGGCGGCGGGGCAGATACGCAGTATTTT. Its protein is CASSLVGGGADTQYF.